Included here is one TCR beta chain sequence, with context. Its target is unknown. Assay: immunoSEQ multiplex PCR; the TCRdb copy retains only in-frame clones and omits some. The sample shows approximately 79,000 clones, over 70% of them seen only once. J was trimmed by 2 bases and V by 4 bases; bases with no gene match: 7. Germline assignment: CDR1 MNHEY and CDR2 SMNVEV (reference sequence). The CDR3 sequence is 15 residues long. These data originate in a study of T cell responses to AZD1222 COVID-19 vaccine. General study results and limits: Once two AZD1222 doses were given, Spike-specific TCR breadth and depth went up. The donors showed a predominance of white British ancestry and of females, with possible underestimation of clonal diversity. Epitopes outside B.1.351 and B.1.1.7 mutated regions reportedly drew nearly half of spike TCRs. The CD4 TCRs associated with vaccination extended across spike and predominated at 160-218 and 743-854.

The sequenced sample was peripheral blood, obtained on day 0 of AZD1222 vaccination. The sequence was obtained from an adult in good health. The chain joins TRBV27 to TRBJ2-7; the match to TRBD1 covers 8 bases. The CDR3 is CASSSTGTGTYEQYF. As DNA, the CDR3 is TGTGCCAGCAGTTCTACCGGGACAGGCACCTACGAGCAGTACTTC.